This T cell receptor (beta chain) was retrieved from a study of T cell responses to AZD1222 COVID-19 vaccine (TCRdb year 2021). Background for the entire study: Because spike-specific TCR depth and breadth did not differ between the two schedules, AZD1222 recipients who got a second dose at roughly 4 weeks were pooled with those who got a second dose at roughly 12 weeks. A total of 233 trial participants underwent TCR sequencing, of whom approximately 200 had received two doses of AZD1222 and around 25 had received two doses of the MenACWY control vaccine. Trial participants were enrolled into age subgroups of 18-55, 56-69 and 70-plus years, which contained around 140, 26 and 57 TCR-sequenced participants, respectively.

The CDR3 regions of human TCRbeta chains were analyzed by immunosequencing. From the authors' description of their analysis: TCRs in the repertoires were compared against a reference library of SARS-CoV-2-specific TCRs that had been generated with the MIRA antigen-specificity platform. Breadth was defined as the fraction of unique TCRs that were SARS-CoV-2-associated. Depth was defined as the fraction of total T cells that were SARS-CoV-2-associated. Using the MIRA data, every spike-specific TCR was mapped to the spike region that the TCR reacted to and assigned to either a CD4 or a CD8 class. Log10-transformed breadth and depth values were compared by one-way ANOVA with Sidak's multiple comparisons tests. TCRdb carries this immuneACCESS record with in-frame sequences only. Its versions omit some clonotypes, under half of them owing to an unresolved V gene in the studies checked, with the rest unexplained. That table gives V, J and clone size, and the DNA gave D and trimming. This sample lists 68,000 or so clones; about 90% were detected once. Less than 9.5% of the sample is taken by the ten largest.

Reading the label with the study, this specimen's time point is: baseline before first vaccination. Vaccinee samples came from UK trials COV001 and COV002, including a single-blind randomized controlled phase 2/3 trial of AZD1222 (ChAdOx1 nCoV-19) in healthy adults. Trial participant PBMC samples were collected at day 0 and day 28 after the second dose for TCRbeta chain sequencing. In regard to this clone: No antigen is known for it. Nothing much larger sits one base from this clone, and base qualities are not available.

The paper's findings and limits, for the study overall: Participants were mostly white British, with more females than males. The authors suggested clonal diversity may have been underestimated. The 56-69-year group was small, and its depth increase did not reach significance, likely because of low power. Reportedly, close to half of the unique spike-specific TCRs recognized epitopes lying outside the regions that are mutated in the B.1.351 and B.1.1.7 variants. Because no day 14 peak-response samples were available, repertoires were characterized only after the peak T cell response. Vaccine-associated CD4 TCRs spanned the whole spike protein, with dominant responses in regions 160-218 and 743-854. Conclusions about previously exposed vaccinees were limited because only 6 or 7 AZD1222 recipients were SARS-CoV-2 seropositive at baseline. Spike-specific TCR breadth and depth rose significantly after two AZD1222 doses compared with day 0 and with MenACWY recipients.

CDR1 and CDR2 were assigned from the germline V gene (reference sequence) as SEHNR and FQNEAQ. The CDR3, cysteine through phenylalanine, is 13 amino acids long. The only DNA kept is the CDR3, 39 bases in frame from the first base. V and J are truncated by 5 bases and 2 bases respectively, leaving an intervening sequence of 6 bases. The receptor comes from an adult in good health. The specimen was peripheral blood, collected on day 0 of AZD1222 vaccination. The V and J genes are TRBV7-9 and TRBJ2-2; the D gene remains uncertain. The encoded CDR3 is CASSLFNTGELFF. The nucleotide sequence reads TGTGCCAGCAGCCTATTTAACACCGGGGAGCTGTTTTTT.